This T cell receptor (beta chain) was recovered during a study of siplizumab effects on memory and regulatory T cells. General study findings and limits: With siplizumab, mappable alloreactive CD4+ clones averaged around 70% Treg-derived, versus approximately 29% in controls.

Per sample, 100,000 or so TCR templates underwent assay. Profiled with immunoSEQ multiplex PCR; TCRdb holds only in-frame clones, not every one. The data hold about 97,000 clones, with roughly 90% observed a single time. As regards this clone: Its antigen remains unidentified.

The CDR3 has 12 residues. V lost 3 bases and J 7 bases, leaving 9 bases between the germline ends. Germline values: CDR1 LNHDA, CDR2 SQIVND (reference sequence). This receptor was identified in a human donor in good health. The chain employs TRBV19 and TRBJ1-2; unclear D gene. Sequencing used CD4+ T cells sorted from blood. CDR3 region: CASSIGGVGYTF. The CDR3 region has the DNA TGTGCCAGTAGTATCGGTGGAGTTGGCTACACCTTC.